This TCR beta chain derives from a study of cytomegalovirus exposure and HLA in healthy donors. As concerns this clone: Its antigen remains unidentified.

Generated by immunoSEQ multiplex PCR, the TCRdb table keeps only in-frame clones and is missing some. This sample has 110,000 or so clones; less than 90% occur once, and the top ten carry around 4.5%. Study-level results: While the bulk of TCR sequences proved rare, some public TCRs turned up in many donors. The study designated 150 or so TCR beta chains cytomegalovirus-associated. Testing in vitro showed three CMV-associated chains specific for CMV antigens.

A roughly 120-subject validation cohort, separate from the approximately 610-subject first cohort, supplied the donors. This CDR3 region has 15 residues. Per the germline V gene, CDR1 is MNHEY and CDR2 is SMNVEV (reference sequence). Trimming stripped 3 bases from V and 4 bases from J, with 12 bases between. The material sequenced was PBMCs. This chain links TRBV27 with TRBJ2-2; D might be TRBD1 (5 bases). This sequence was found in a man aged 18 to 30 in good health and CMV-seropositive. Written as DNA, the CDR3 is TGTGCCAGCAGTTTTAAAAGGGGCTCCACCGGGGAGCTGTTTTTT. It is translated as CASSFKRGSTGELFF.